This T cell receptor beta chain appears in the sequencing data of a study of blood T cell repertoires in COVID-19. Turning to the study itself: COVID-19 samples collected from the United States, Italy and Spain covered acute and convalescent phases. Sources were T cells, B-cell-depleted T cells, or PBMCs; the material itself was cDNA or gDNA.

Per the original methods: Reference gene primer amplification gave nucleated cell count estimates. Assay: immunoSEQ multiplex PCR; the TCRdb copy retains only in-frame clones and omits some. V, J and clone size are taken as reported in that table, and D and trimming were inferred from the DNA itself. Counted here are about 220,000 clones, approximately 85% occurring once; the ten biggest clones make up about 2.4%. Recruited during active infection, patients (from Seattle) were subsequently followed longitudinally. V trimming: 8 bases; J trimming: 0 bases; junction bases outside the gene matches: 7. CDR1 and CDR2 (germline): MNHEY, SVGAGI. This CDR3 has 15 residues.

The specimen sequenced was peripheral blood. The clonotype originates from a woman in her seventies with COVID-19, enrolled during active disease. The chain uses TRBV6-5 and TRBJ1-3, with 7 nucleotides matching TRBD1. DNA of the CDR3: TGTGCCAGCGGACCAGGGGGTAGCTCTGGAAACACCATATATTTT. It encodes CASGPGGSSGNTIYF.